Listed here are 14 T cell receptor beta chains from one sample, sequenced in a study of Ad26.COV2.S vaccination and SARS-CoV-2 variants. Stated treatment: around 19 received Ad26.COV2.S at low or high dose, single or two shots; a few received placebo; per-sample allocation not given. Samples analyzed were those drawn on day 63 after the first vaccine or placebo injection. Generated by immunoSEQ multiplex PCR, the TCRdb table keeps only in-frame clones and is missing some. Here the sample spans some 460,000 clones, about nine tenths being singletons. This specimen consisted of peripheral blood, obtained in a trial of Ad26.COV2.S vaccine versus placebo. The receptors shown here come from a person aged 18-65 years who received the Ad26.COV2.S COVID-19 vaccine or a placebo.

The chain is built from TRBV4-1 and TRBJ1-1; D remains unclear. Germline V CDR1 and CDR2: MGHRA, YSYEKL. With 2 bases removed from V and 1 base from J, the gap between germline ends came to 11 bases. The CDR3 covers 15 residues. The CDR3 DNA reads TGCGCCAGCAGCCAATATGAGGCAGGGAACACTGAAGCTTTCTTT. Its protein is CASSQYEAGNTEAFF.

Here the CDR3 DNA reads TGTGCCAGCAGTTACTCGACAGGGCGGCGTCGAGAGACCCAGTACTTC. Its protein is CASSYSTGRRRETQYF. This chain joins TRBV6-2 or TRBV6-3 and TRBJ2-5, with 7 bases that match TRBD1. Unmatched junction bases numbered 8, after V lost 0 bases and J lost 4 bases. The germline CDR1 and CDR2 sequences are MNHEY and SVGEGT. There are 16 residues in the CDR3.

The V call is TRBV15, the J call TRBJ1-1; TRBD1 is a possible D gene (5 bases). The CDR3 has 15 amino acids. V was shortened by 0 bases and J by 1 base, with 9 bases between the two germline ends. The germline CDR1 and CDR2 sequences are LNHNV and YYDKDF (reference sequence). The CDR3 bases are TGTGCCACCAGCAGAGATCGAACAGGGAACACTGAAGCTTTCTTT. This encodes CATSRDRTGNTEAFF.

This clone was seen only once. The chain has TRBV2 and TRBJ2-1, with TRBD2 matching 9 bases. Germline CDR1 SNHLY, CDR2 FYNNEI. The CDR3 is made up of 14 amino acids. The J segment lost 3 bases and the V segment lost 8 bases, leaving 5 bases of the junction unmatched. For the CDR3, the DNA is TGTGCCAGCCGCGAGCGGGGGGTCTACAATGAGCAGTTCTTC. It specifies CASRERGVYNEQFF. Filled out from reference TRBV2 and TRBJ2-1, the complete variable domain reads EPEVTQTPSHQVTQMGQEVILRCVPISNHLYFYWYRQILGQKVEFLVSFYNNEISEKSEIFDDQFSVERPDGSNFTLKIRSTKLEDSAMYFCASRERGVYNEQFFGPGTRLTVL.

The CDR3 region has the DNA TGTGCCAGCAGCATACTAGCGGGAGGGTCGTACAATGAGCAGTTCTTC. It translates to CASSILAGGSYNEQFF. This chain connects TRBV5-4 to TRBJ2-1; 13 bases are shared with TRBD2. Looked up from germline, CDR1 is SGHNT and CDR2 is YYREEE (reference sequence). CDR3 length equals 16 residues. The trim removed 4 bases at V and 4 bases at J, leaving 5 bases unmatched.

The chain recombines TRBV11-3 with TRBJ2-1; D call uncertain. Germline V gives CDR1 SGHNT, CDR2 YENEEA. Trimming left V 2 bases short and J 5 bases short, with 10 bases between. This CDR3 comprises 14 residues. The CDR3 nucleotides read TGTGCCAGCAGCTTACTGGGGTCCCACAATGAGCAGTTCTTC. Translation gives CASSLLGSHNEQFF.

V is TRBV6-1 and J is TRBJ2-3, with a weak D call TRBD2 (6 bases). This CDR3 is built from 16 residues. The germline gives CDR1 MNHNS, CDR2 SASEGT. V lost 3 bases and J lost 4, with 17 bases in between. CDR3 in amino acids: CASSDPRGLIADTQYF. Written as DNA, the CDR3 is TGTGCCAGCAGTGACCCCCGTGGACTAATTGCAGATACGCAGTATTTT.

CDR3 sequence (DNA): TGTGCCAGCAGTTCTGTTCCAGGGGGGATAAACTATGGCTACACCTTC. Translated: CASSSVPGGINYGYTF. The gene calls are TRBV9 and TRBJ1-2, with TRBD1 identical over 7 bases. V trimming: 5 bases; J trimming: 2 bases; junction bases outside the gene matches: 12. CDR1 SGDLS and CDR2 YYNGEE come from the germline V gene. The CDR3 loop spans 16 amino acids. The full variable domain, with the rest looked up from reference TRBV9 and TRBJ1-2, is DSGVTQTPKHLITATGQRVTLRCSPRSGDLSVYWYQQSLDQGLQFLIQYYNGEERAKGNILERFSAQQFPDLHSELNLSSLELGDSALYFCASSSVPGGINYGYTFGSGTRLTVV.

The rearrangement links TRBV2 to TRBJ2-5, with D possibly being TRBD1 (5 bases). CDR1 and CDR2 (germline): SNHLY, FYNNEI. Trimming left V 3 bases short and J 5 bases short, with 16 bases between. The CDR3 loop spans 15 amino acids. The CDR3 DNA follows: TGTGCCAGCAGTGACATGGACATTCGTCGCGAGACCCAGTACTTC. Translated, it gives CASSDMDIRRETQYF.

This chain connects TRBV18 to TRBJ1-2; weak D call: TRBD1 (5 bases). In germline, CDR1 is KGHSH, CDR2 LQKENI. The CDR3 totals 13 residues. Trimming removed 5 bases at V and 6 bases at J, with 13 bases between. In DNA, the CDR3 is TGTGCCAGCTCAAGTGGGGGGATTGATGGCTACACCTTC. Encoded protein: CASSSGGIDGYTF.

This sequence joins TRBV6-1 and TRBJ1-2; the D gene is possibly TRBD1 (5 bases). Deletions cut 3 bases from V and 6 bases from J, with 20 bases between. The CDR3 contains 16 residues. From germline, CDR1 is MNHNS and CDR2 SASEGT. The CDR3 coding sequence is TGTGCCAGCAGTGATCCCCTAGGGGCAGGGATCGATGGCTACACCTTC. Its translation: CASSDPLGAGIDGYTF.

This chain joins TRBV12-3 or TRBV12-4 and TRBJ2-1; TRBD2 might be the D (7 bases). The CDR3 runs 13 residues. Trimming removed 6 bases from V and 12 bases from J, with 18 bases in between. The CDR3 spells CASSLGGGGWQFF. The CDR3, as DNA: TGTGCCAGCAGCCTAGGGGGGGGAGGTTGGCAGTTCTTC.

V usage is TRBV7-9 and J usage is TRBJ1-1; D gene uncertain. This CDR3 is 14 amino acids long. The germline CDR1 and CDR2 sequences are SEHNR and FQNEAQ (reference sequence). V lost 7 bases to trimming and J lost 3 bases, with 15 bases between them. Here the CDR3 reads CASTFDNRDTEAFF. The CDR3 DNA sequence: TGTGCCAGCACCTTCGACAATAGGGACACTGAAGCTTTCTTT.

This clone has only one observation. The chain couples TRBV19 to TRBJ1-2; TRBD1 agrees at 9 bases. CDR3 length: 15 residues. The germline CDR1 and CDR2 sequences are LNHDA and SQIVND (reference sequence). V trimming: 5 bases; J trimming: 5 bases; junction bases outside the gene matches: 9. DNA of the CDR3: TGTGCCAGTAGTGGGTCCGGGACAGGGATGTATGGCTACACCTTC. The encoded protein is CASSGSGTGMYGYTF.